This TCR beta chain was captured by sequencing in a study of T cell changes during pregnancy in multiple sclerosis. Clones were sequenced by immunoSEQ multiplex PCR, and TCRdb holds only the in-frame ones, with some missing. The sample consists of around 25,000 clones, roughly 90% of them appearing once. The CDR3 has 14 amino acids. CDR1 is SGDLS and CDR2 is YYNGEE in the germline V gene. Between the trimmed V and J ends, which lost 3 bases and 1 base, there was a span of 7 bases. The genes are TRBV9 and TRBJ2-2; no reliable D call. The source is a female donor with multiple sclerosis, enrolled in a pregnancy study. The material sequenced was CD8+ T cells from peripheral blood mononuclear cells, taken in the second trimester of pregnancy. This chain's CDR3 is CASSALRNTGELFF. The CDR3 DNA reads TGTGCCAGCAGCGCTCTCAGGAACACCGGGGAGCTGTTTTTT.